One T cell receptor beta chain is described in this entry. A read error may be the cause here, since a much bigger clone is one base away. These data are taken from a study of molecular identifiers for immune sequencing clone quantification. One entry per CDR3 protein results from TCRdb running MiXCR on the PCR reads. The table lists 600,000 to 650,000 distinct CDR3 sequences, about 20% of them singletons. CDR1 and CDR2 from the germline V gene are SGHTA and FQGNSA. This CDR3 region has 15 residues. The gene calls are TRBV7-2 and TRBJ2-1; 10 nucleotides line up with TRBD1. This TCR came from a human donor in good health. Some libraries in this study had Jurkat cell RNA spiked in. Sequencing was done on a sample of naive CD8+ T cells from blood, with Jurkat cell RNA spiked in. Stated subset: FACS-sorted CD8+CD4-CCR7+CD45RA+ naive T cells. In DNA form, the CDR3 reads TGTGCCAGCAGCTCGCGGGACAGGGGAGGCAATGAGCAGCTCTTC. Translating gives CASSSRDRGGNEQLF.